This TCR beta chain was obtained from a study of T cells in Graves' hyperthyroidism and ophthalmopathy. PBMCs were sourced from over 8.5 ml fresh peripheral blood. Germline CDR1 ENHRY, CDR2 SYGVKD. The CDR3 has 14 amino acids. The V and J ends lost 0 bases and 9 bases, in that order; junction bases with no gene match: 5. About this clonotype itself: Its antigen is not known.

Whole-study findings and limits: Researchers report that a 13 V-J model separated ophthalmopathy from stable hyperthyroidism.

RNA transcripts yielded amplified TCR beta CDR3 regions. HTBI primers drove first-round RT-PCR of the TCR CDR3. TCRdb recomputed calls from the multiplex PCR reads with MiXCR, one row per CDR3 protein. The profile covers about 720,000 distinct CDR3 sequences, with 15% to 20% appearing a single time and roughly a sixth taken by the ten largest. The rearrangement joins TRBV10-3 to TRBJ2-5; 9 bases agree with TRBD1. Specimen: blood. The sequence derives from a woman aged 50 to 65 with Graves' hyperthyroidism that later progressed to Graves' ophthalmopathy. For the CDR3, the DNA is TGTGCCATCAGTGAGTCTGCCGACAGGGGGGCCCAGTACTTC. It encodes CAISESADRGAQYF.